This T cell receptor (beta chain) emerged from a study of Ad26.COV2.S vaccination and SARS-CoV-2 variants. Study as a whole: Administration of Ad26.COV2.S was intramuscular, either once or twice 56 days apart. Whole-study results and caveats: Similar non-spike TCR breadth was seen in vaccine and placebo recipients.

Documented treatment: some 20 received Ad26.COV2.S at low or high dose, single or two shots; 5 received placebo; per-sample allocation not given. Vaccine and placebo recipients were sampled on day 63 after the first injection. The protocol was immunoSEQ multiplex PCR, while the TCRdb copy is restricted to in-frame clones and leaves out a portion. The table includes roughly 400,000 clones, about 89% detected once. Comments on this clone: Its antigen remains unidentified.

The clonotype comes from a person between 18 and 60 years old who received the Ad26.COV2.S COVID-19 vaccine or a placebo. Material: peripheral blood, obtained in a trial of Ad26.COV2.S vaccine versus placebo.

This CDR3 is CASSIRAGEADTQYF. CDR3 nucleotides: TGTGCCAGTAGTATCAGGGCGGGGGAGGCAGATACGCAGTATTTT. The chain couples TRBV19 to TRBJ2-3; 7 bases align to TRBD2. Germline V gene lookup returns CDR1 LNHDA and CDR2 SQIVND (reference sequence). V lost 3 bases and J lost 4; bases outside the gene matches: 7. This CDR3 is built from 15 residues.